The TCR beta chain described here comes from a study of OX40 agonist ivuxolimab in advanced cancers. About the full investigation: Ivuxolimab, which targeted the costimulatory receptor OX40 (CD134), was an agonistic, fully human IgG2 monoclonal antibody. Intravenous ivuxolimab was administered to patients every 2 weeks at six dose levels: 0.01, 0.1, 0.3, 1.5, 3 and 10 mg/kg. Among the approximately 50 dose-escalation patients, around 20 had hepatocellular carcinoma, approximately 15 melanoma, 9 renal cell carcinoma and 9 head and neck cancer. The dose-escalation cohort was 82.7% male with a mean age of about 60 years, ranging from about 23 to 85. Prior anti-PD-1, anti-PD-L1 or anti-CTLA-4 therapy was permitted, and checkpoint inhibitors had been received by 30% to 40% of dose-escalation patients. Partial responses occurred in three dose-escalation patients: two with cutaneous melanoma and one with hepatocellular carcinoma. Peripheral TCRbeta sequencing aimed to test whether ivuxolimab altered TCR sequence diversity and caused clonal T-cell expansion. The monotherapy dose-escalation portion (N ≈ 50 patients) of the phase I ivuxolimab trial is reported in the paper. Overall study results and their limits: After ivuxolimab, expanded clones were on average more numerous among CD8+ T cells than among CD4+ T cells. At doses of 0.1 to 3.0 mg/kg, clonal expansion of both CD4+ and CD8+ blood T cells was observed from baseline to week 6. In the 0.1-3.0 mg/kg groups, partial responders were among the patients with the lowest normalized peripheral clonal expansion, particularly in CD8+ T cells. Low levels of normalized T-cell clonal expansion were also seen in some patients who did not respond. The antigen specificity of the peripheral T cells that underwent clonal expansion was not determined.

CDR3 length: 15 amino acids, cysteine to phenylalanine. Of all the DNA, just the CDR3 is kept, 45 bases in frame from base 1. CDR1 and CDR2 were assigned from the germline V gene as KGHSH and LQKENI. Relative to germline, V is missing 0 bases and J is missing 4 bases, with 3 bases of the junction outside any gene match. The trial excluded patients who had a history of autoimmune disease or were on systemic immunosuppression. Peripheral blood for TCR sequencing was drawn from every dose cohort at baseline, at cycle 4 day 1 and at cycle 7 day 1. Samples came from an open-label, multicenter, first-in-human phase I dose-escalation trial of ivuxolimab. Adults with locally advanced or metastatic melanoma, renal cell, hepatocellular, or head and neck squamous cell carcinoma were enrolled in the trial. Before TCR sequencing, CD4+ T cells and CD8+ T cells were sorted from peripheral blood as separate populations.

For sequencing of the TCRbeta CDR3 region, genomic DNA was extracted from the sorted cells. The immunoSEQ Assay was used for sequencing of TCRbeta CDR3 regions. TCRdb carries this immuneACCESS record with in-frame sequences only. Its versions omit some clonotypes, under half of them owing to an unresolved V gene in the studies checked, with the rest unexplained. The sample table records 75,000 to 90,000 clones; more than 90% of these occur just once. The ten biggest clones cover 0.55% to 0.75% of the sample. This clone was found once. The antigen this receptor binds is unknown. Per-nucleotide qualities are absent, and no much larger clonotype sits a single base away.

The source material was CD4+ or CD8+ T cells sorted from blood, sampled in a trial of the OX40 agonist ivuxolimab. The source is an adult with an advanced solid tumor such as melanoma, head and neck, liver or kidney cancer. The rearrangement combines TRBV18 with TRBJ2-5; the central 9 bases match TRBD1. The CDR3 region reads CASSPPGQGGETQYF. The nucleotides are TGTGCCAGCTCACCACCGGGACAGGGTGGAGAGACCCAGTACTTC. The full variable domain, with segments outside the CDR3 supplied by the reference TRBV18 and TRBJ2-5 proteins, appears as NAGVMQNPRHLVRRRGQEARLRCSPMKGHSHVYWYRQLPEEGLKFMVYLQKENIIDESGMPKERFSAEFPKEGPSILRIQQVVRGDSAAYFCASSPPGQGGETQYFGPGTRLLVL.